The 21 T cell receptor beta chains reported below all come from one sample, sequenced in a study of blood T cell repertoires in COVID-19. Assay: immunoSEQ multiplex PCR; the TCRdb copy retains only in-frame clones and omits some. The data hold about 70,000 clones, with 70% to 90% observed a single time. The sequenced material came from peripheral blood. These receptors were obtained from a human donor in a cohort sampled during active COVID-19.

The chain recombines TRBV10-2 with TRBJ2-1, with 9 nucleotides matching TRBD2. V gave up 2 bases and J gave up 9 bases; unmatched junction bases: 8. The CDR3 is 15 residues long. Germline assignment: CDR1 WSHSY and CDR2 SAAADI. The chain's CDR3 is CASSEIRGGAAEQFF. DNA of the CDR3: TGCGCCAGCAGTGAGATTCGCGGGGGGGCGGCTGAGCAGTTCTTC.

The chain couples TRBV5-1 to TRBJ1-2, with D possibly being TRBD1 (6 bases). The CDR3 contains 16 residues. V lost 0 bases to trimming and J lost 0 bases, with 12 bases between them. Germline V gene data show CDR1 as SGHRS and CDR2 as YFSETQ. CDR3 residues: CASSLGQARANYGYTF. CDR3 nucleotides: TGCGCCAGCAGCTTGGGACAGGCGAGAGCTAACTATGGCTACACCTTC.

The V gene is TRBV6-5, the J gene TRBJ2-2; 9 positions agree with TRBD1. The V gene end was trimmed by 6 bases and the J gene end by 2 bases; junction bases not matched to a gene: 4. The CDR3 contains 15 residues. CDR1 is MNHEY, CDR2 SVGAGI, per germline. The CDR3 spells CASRRTGENTGELFF. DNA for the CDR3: TGTGCCAGCAGGAGGACAGGGGAAAACACCGGGGAGCTGTTTTTT.

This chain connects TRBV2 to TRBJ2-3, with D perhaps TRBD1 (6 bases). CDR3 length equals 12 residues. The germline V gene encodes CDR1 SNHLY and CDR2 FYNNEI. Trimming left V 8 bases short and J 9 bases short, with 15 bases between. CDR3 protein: CASSGDTGTQYF. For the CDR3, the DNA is TGTGCCAGCTCAGGGGACACAGGGACGCAGTATTTT.

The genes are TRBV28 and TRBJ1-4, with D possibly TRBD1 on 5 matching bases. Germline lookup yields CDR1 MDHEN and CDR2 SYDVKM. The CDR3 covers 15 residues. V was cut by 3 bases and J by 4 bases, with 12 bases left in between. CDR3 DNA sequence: TGTGCCAGCAGTTTTCAAGGAGGGGTTAATGAAAAACTGTTTTTT. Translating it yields CASSFQGGVNEKLFF.

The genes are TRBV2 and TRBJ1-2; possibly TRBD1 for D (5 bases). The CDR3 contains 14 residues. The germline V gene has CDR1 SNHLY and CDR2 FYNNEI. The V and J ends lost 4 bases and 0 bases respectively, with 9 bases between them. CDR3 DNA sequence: TGTGCCAGCAGTGCGGACACCACTAACTATGGCTACACCTTC. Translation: CASSADTTNYGYTF.

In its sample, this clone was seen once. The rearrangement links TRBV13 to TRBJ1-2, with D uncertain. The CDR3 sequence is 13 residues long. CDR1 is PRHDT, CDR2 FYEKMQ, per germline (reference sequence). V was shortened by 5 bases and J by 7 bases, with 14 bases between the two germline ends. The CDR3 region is CASSRLGGGGYTF. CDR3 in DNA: TGTGCCAGCAGCCGGCTTGGAGGAGGTGGCTACACCTTC.

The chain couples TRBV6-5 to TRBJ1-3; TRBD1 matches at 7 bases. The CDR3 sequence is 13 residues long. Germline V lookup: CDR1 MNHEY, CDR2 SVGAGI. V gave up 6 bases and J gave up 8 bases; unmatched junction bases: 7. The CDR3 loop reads CASSPTGVDTIYF. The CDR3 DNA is TGTGCCAGCAGCCCCACAGGGGTGGACACCATATATTTT.

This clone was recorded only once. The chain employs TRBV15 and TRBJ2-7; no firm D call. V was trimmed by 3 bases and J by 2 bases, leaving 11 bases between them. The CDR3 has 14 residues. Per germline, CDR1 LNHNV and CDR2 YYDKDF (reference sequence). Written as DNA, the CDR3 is TGTGCCACCAGCAGGACGGAACAGACCTACGAGCAGTACTTC. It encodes CATSRTEQTYEQYF.

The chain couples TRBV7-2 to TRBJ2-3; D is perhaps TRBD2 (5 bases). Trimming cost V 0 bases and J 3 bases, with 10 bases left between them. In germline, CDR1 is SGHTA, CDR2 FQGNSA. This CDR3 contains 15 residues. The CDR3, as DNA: TGTGCCAGCAGCTTAGCGATATCGGGGACAGATACGCAGTATTTT. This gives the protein CASSLAISGTDTQYF.

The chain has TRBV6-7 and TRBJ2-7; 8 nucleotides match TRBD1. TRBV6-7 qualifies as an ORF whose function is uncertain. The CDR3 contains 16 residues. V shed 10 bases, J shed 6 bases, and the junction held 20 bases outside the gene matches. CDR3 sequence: CATPTSGTGPLGEQYF. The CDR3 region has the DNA TGTGCCACCCCCACCTCCGGGACAGGCCCCTTGGGCGAGCAGTACTTC.

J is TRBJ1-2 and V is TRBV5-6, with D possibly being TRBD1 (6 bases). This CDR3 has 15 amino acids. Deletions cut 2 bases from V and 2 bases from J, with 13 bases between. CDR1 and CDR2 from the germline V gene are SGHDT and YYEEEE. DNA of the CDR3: TGTGCCAGCAGCTTCCTGGACAGACCCAACTATGGCTACACCTTC. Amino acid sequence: CASSFLDRPNYGYTF.

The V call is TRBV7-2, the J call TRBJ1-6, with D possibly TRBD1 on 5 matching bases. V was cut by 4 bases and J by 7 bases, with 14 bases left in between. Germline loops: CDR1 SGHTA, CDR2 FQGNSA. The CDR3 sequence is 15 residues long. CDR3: CASSSQGGLNSPLHF. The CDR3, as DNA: TGTGCCAGCAGCTCGCAGGGAGGATTAAATTCACCCCTCCACTTT. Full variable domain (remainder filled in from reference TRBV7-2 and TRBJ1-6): GAGVSQSPSNKVTEKGKDVELRCDPISGHTALYWYRQSLGQGLEFLIYFQGNSAPDKSGLPSDRFSAERTGGSVSTLTIQRTQQEDSAVYLCASSSQGGLNSPLHFGNGTRLTVT.

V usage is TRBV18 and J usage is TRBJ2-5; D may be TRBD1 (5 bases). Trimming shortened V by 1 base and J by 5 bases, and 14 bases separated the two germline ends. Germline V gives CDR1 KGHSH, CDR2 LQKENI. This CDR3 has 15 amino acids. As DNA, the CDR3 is TGTGCCAGCTCACCACTGAGGACAATGGGGGAGACCCAGTACTTC. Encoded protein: CASSPLRTMGETQYF.

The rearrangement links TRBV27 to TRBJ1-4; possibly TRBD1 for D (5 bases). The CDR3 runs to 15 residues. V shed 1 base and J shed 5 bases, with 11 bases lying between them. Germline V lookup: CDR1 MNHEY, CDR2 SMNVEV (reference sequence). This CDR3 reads CASSLYRRLNEKLFF. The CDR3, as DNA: TGTGCCAGCAGTTTATACAGGAGATTAAATGAAAAACTGTTTTTT.

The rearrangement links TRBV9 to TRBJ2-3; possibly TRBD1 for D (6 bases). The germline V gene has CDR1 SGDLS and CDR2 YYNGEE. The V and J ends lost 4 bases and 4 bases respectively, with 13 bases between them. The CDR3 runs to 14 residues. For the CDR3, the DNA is TGTGCCAGCAGCCCCCAGACAGGTTCAGATACGCAGTATTTT. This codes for CASSPQTGSDTQYF.

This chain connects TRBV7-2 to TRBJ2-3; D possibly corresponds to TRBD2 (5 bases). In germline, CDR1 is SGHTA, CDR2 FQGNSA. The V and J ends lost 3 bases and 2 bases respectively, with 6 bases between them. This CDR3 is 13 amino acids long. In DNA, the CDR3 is TGTGCCAGCAGCTTGGACTTCACAGATACGCAGTATTTT. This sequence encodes CASSLDFTDTQYF.

CDR3 sequence: CASSRGWGGRSPYEQYF. As DNA, the CDR3 is TGCGCCAGCAGCCGCGGTTGGGGGGGAAGGTCCCCCTACGAGCAGTACTTC. The V call is TRBV4-1, the J call TRBJ2-7, with TRBD2 identical over 7 bases. The CDR3 is 17 residues long. Germline V gene lookup returns CDR1 MGHRA and CDR2 YSYEKL. Germline trimming cut 4 bases from V and 2 bases from J; bases unmatched to any gene: 14.

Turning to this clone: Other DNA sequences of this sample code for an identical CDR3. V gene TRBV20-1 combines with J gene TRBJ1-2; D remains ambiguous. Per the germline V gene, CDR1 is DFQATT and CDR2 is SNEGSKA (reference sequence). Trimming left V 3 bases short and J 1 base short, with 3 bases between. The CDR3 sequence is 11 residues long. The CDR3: CSASVNYGYTF. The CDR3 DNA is TGCAGTGCTAGCGTTAACTATGGCTACACCTTC.

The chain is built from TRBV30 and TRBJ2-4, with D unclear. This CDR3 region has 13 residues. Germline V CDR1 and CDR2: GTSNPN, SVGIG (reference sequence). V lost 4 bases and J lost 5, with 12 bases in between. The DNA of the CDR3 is TGTGCCTGGACCCCTAACGCTCAAAACATTCAGTACTTC. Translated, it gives CAWTPNAQNIQYF.

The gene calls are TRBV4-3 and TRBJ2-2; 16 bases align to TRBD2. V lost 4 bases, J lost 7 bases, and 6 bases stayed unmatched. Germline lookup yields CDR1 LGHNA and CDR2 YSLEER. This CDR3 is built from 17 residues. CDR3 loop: CASSPQGLAGGGGELFF. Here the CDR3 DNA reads TGCGCCAGCAGCCCCCAGGGACTAGCGGGGGGGGGCGGGGAGCTGTTTTTT.